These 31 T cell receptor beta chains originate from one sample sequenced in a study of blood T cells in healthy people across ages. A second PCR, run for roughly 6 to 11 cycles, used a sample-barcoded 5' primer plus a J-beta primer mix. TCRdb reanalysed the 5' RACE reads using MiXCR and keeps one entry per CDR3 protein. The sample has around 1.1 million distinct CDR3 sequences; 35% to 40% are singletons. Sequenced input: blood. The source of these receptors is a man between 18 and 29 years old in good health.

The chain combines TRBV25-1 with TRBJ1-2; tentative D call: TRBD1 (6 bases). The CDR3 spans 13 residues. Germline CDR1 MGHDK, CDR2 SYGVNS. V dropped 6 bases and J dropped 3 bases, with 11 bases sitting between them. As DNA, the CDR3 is TGTGCCAGCAGCTCAGGGGTTCACTATGGCTACACCTTC. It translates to CASSSGVHYGYTF.

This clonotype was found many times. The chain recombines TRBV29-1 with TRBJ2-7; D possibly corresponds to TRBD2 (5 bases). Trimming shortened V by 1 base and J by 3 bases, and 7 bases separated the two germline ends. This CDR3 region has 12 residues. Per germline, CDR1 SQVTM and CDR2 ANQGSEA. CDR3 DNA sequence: TGCAGCGTTGAAGGTAGCGACTACGAGCAGTACTTC. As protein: CSVEGSDYEQYF.

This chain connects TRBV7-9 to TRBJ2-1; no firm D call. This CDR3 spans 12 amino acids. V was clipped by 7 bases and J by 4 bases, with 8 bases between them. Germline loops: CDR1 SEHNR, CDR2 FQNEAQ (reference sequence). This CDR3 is CASTGEYNEQFF. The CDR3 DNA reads TGTGCCAGCACAGGAGAGTACAATGAGCAGTTCTTC. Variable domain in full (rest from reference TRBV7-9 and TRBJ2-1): DTGVSQNPRHKITKRGQNVTFRCDPISEHNRLYWYRQTLGQGPEFLTYFQNEAQLEKSRLLSDRFSAERPKGSFSTLEIQRTEQGDSAMYLCASTGEYNEQFFGPGTRLTVL.

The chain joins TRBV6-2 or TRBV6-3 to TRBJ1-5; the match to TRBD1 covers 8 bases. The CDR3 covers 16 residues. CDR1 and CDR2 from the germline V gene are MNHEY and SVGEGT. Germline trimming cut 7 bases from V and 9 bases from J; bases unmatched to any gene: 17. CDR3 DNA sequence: TGTGCCAGCACCGACCTAACTGGGACAGGTGGTGGGCCCCAGCATTTT. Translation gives CASTDLTGTGGGPQHF.

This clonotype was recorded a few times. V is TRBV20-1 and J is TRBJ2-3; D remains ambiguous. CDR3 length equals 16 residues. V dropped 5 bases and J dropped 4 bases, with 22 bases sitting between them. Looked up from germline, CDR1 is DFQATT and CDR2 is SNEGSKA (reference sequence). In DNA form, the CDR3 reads TGCAGTGCTCCCCTTCGGGCAGGCCTAAGCCCAGATACGCAGTATTTT. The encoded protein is CSAPLRAGLSPDTQYF.

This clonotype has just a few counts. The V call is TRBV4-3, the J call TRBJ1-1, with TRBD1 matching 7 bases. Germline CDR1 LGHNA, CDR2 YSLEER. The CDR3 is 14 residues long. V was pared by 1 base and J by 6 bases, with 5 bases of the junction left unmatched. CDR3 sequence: CASSQAQGRAEAFF. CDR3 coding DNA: TGCGCCAGCAGCCAAGCACAGGGGCGGGCTGAAGCTTTCTTT.

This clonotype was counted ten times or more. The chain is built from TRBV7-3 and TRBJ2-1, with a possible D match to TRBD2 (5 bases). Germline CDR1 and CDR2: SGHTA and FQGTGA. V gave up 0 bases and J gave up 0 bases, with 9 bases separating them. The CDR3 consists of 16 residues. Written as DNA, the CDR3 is TGTGCCAGCAGCTTAACCGGGGAGAGCTCCTACAATGAGCAGTTCTTC. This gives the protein CASSLTGESSYNEQFF.

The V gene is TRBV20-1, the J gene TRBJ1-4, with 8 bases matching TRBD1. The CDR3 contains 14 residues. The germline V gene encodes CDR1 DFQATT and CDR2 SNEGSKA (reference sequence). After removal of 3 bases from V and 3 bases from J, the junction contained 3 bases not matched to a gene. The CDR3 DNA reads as TGCAGTGCTAGGGAGGACAGGGCTAATGAAAAACTGTTTTTT. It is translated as CSAREDRANEKLFF.

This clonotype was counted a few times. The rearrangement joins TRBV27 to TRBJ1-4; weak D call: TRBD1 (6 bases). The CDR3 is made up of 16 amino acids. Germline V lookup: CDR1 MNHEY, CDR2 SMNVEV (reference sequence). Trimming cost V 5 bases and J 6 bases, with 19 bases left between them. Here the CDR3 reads CASSPKWGAYYEKLFF. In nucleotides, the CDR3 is TGTGCCAGCAGTCCGAAATGGGGGGCCTATTATGAAAAACTGTTTTTT.

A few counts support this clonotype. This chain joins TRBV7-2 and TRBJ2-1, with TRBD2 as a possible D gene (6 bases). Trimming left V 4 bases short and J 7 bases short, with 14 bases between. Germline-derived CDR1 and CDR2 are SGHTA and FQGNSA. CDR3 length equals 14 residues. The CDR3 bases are TGTGCCAGCAGCTCCTCGGGACTGCCTAATGAGCAGTTCTTC. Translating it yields CASSSSGLPNEQFF.

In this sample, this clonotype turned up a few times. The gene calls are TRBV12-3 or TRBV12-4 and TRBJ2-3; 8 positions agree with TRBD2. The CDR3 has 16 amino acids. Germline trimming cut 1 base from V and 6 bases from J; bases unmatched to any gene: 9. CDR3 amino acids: CASSLGSSGGTDTQYF. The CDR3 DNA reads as TGTGCCAGCAGTTTAGGTAGCAGCGGGGGAACGGATACGCAGTATTTT.

The CDR3 reads CASRHIAGFSTDTQYF. DNA of the CDR3: TGTGCCAGCAGGCACATAGCGGGGTTTAGCACAGATACGCAGTATTTT. The genes are TRBV5-6 and TRBJ2-3; 8 bases match TRBD2. The germline CDR1 and CDR2 sequences are SGHDT and YYEEEE. V gave up 5 bases and J gave up 0 bases; unmatched junction bases: 8. The CDR3 contains 16 residues.

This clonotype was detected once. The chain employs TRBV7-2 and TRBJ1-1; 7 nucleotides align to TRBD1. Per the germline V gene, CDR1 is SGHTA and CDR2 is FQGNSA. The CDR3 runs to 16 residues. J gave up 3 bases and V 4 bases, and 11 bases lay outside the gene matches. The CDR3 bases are TGTGCCAGCAGCTCCTCAGGGGGGTGGTTAGACACTGAAGCTTTCTTT. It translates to CASSSSGGWLDTEAFF.

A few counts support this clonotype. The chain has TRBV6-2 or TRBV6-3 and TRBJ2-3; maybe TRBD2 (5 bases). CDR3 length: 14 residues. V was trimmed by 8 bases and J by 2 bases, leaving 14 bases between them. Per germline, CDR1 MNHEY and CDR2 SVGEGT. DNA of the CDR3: TGTGCCAGCCGAGCCAAGGACTCCACAGATACGCAGTATTTT. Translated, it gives CASRAKDSTDTQYF.

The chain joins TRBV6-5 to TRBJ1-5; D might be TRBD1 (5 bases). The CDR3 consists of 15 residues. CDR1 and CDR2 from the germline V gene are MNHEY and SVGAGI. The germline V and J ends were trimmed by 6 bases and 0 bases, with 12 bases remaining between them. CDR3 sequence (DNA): TGTGCCAGCAGGCTACAGGCCTCTAGCAATCAGCCCCAGCATTTT. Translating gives CASRLQASSNQPQHF.

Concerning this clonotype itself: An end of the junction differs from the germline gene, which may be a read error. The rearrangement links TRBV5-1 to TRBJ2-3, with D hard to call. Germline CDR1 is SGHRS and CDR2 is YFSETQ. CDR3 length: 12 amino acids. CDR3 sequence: CASCLTTDTQYF. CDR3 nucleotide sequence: TGCGCCAGCTGCTTGACCACAGATACGCAGTATTTT. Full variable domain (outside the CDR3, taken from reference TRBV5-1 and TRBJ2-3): KAGVTQTPRYLIKTRGQQVTLSCSPISGHRSVSWYQQTPGQGLQFLFEYFSETQRNKGNFPGRFSGRQFSNSRSEMNVSTLELGDSALYLCASCLTTDTQYFGPGTRLTVL.

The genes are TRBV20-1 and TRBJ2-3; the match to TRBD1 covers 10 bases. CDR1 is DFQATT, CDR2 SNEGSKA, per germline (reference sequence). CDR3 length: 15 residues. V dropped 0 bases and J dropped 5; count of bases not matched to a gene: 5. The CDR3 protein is CSARDPDRGLDTQYF. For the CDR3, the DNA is TGCAGTGCTAGAGACCCGGACAGGGGGTTAGATACGCAGTATTTT.

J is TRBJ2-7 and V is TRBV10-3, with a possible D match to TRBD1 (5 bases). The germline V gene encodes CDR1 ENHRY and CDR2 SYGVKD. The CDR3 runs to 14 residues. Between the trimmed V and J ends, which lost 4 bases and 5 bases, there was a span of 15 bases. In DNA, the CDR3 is TGTGCCATCAGTGTGTTGGCAGGGATGGACGAGCAGTACTTC. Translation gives CAISVLAGMDEQYF.

CDR3 DNA: TGCGCCAGCAGCTTGGGGGACGAGGGGTATGGGACCGCTGAAGCTTTCTTT. Protein sequence: CASSLGDEGYGTAEAFF. The chain joins TRBV5-1 to TRBJ1-1; D perhaps matches TRBD1 (5 bases). V was pared by 0 bases and J by 6 bases, with 21 bases between. CDR3 length: 17 residues. Germline lookup yields CDR1 SGHRS and CDR2 YFSETQ.

The CDR3 here is CASSGPPHEQFF. The CDR3 DNA reads TGTGCCAGCAGTGGCCCCCCCCATGAGCAGTTCTTC. The chain links TRBV25-1 to TRBJ2-1; D unresolved. CDR1 and CDR2 from the germline V gene are MGHDK and SYGVNS. This CDR3 region has 12 residues. The V end lost 4 bases, the J end lost 8 bases, and 9 bases lay between the germline ends.

In nucleotides, the CDR3 is TGTGCCAGCAGTCCCATACAGGGGGCTATTAGCACAGATACGCAGTATTTT. Translating gives CASSPIQGAISTDTQYF. The V gene is TRBV27, the J gene TRBJ2-3; 9 nucleotides match TRBD1. Germline CDR1 and CDR2: MNHEY and SMNVEV (reference sequence). J was trimmed by 0 bases and V by 5 bases; bases with no gene match: 9. The CDR3 runs 17 residues.

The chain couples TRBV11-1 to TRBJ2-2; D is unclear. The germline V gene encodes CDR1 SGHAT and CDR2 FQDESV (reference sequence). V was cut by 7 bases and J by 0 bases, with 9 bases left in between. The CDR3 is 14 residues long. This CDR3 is CASISDPNTGELFF. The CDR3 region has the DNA TGTGCCAGCATAAGCGATCCGAACACCGGGGAGCTGTTTTTT.

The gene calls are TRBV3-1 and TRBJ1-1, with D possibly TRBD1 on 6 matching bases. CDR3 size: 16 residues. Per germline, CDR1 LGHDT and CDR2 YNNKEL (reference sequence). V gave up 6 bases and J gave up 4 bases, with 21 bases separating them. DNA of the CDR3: TGTGCCAGCAGTCGCGCTAGGAGGGGGACGAGCACTGAAGCTTTCTTT. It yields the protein CASSRARRGTSTEAFF.

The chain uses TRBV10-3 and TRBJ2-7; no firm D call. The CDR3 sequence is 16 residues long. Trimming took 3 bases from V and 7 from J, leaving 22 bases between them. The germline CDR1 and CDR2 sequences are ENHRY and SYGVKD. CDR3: CAISDPAATLNNEQYF. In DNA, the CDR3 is TGTGCCATCAGTGACCCGGCAGCGACACTCAACAATGAGCAGTACTTC.

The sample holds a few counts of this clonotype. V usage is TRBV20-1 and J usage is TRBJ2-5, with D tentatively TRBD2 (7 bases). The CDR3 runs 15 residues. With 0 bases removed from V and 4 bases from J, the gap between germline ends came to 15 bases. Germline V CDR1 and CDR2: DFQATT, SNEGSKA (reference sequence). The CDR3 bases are TGCAGTGCTAGAGATCGAGGGGGGGCGAGAGAGACCCAGTACTTC. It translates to CSARDRGGARETQYF.

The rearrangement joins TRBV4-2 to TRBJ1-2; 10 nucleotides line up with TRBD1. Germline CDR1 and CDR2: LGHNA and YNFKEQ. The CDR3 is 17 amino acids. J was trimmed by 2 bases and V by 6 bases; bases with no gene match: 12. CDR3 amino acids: CASRQDRGEDWNYGYTF. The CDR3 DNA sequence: TGTGCCAGCAGACAGGACAGGGGGGAAGACTGGAACTATGGCTACACCTTC.

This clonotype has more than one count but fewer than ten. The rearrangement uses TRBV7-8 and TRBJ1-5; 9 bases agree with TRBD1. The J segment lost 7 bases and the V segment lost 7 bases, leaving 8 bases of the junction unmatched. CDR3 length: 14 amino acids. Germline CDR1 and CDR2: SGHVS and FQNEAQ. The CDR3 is CASTLGQGHQPQHF. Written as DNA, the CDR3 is TGTGCCAGCACCTTGGGACAGGGACACCAGCCCCAGCATTTT.

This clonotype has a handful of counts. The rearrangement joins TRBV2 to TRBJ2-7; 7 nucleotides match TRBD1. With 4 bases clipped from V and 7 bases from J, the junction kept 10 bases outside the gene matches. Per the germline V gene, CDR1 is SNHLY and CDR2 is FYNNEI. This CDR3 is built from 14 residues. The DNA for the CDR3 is TGTGCCAGCAGTGGAATTCTAGGGGGCGGTGAGCAGTACTTC. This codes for CASSGILGGGEQYF.

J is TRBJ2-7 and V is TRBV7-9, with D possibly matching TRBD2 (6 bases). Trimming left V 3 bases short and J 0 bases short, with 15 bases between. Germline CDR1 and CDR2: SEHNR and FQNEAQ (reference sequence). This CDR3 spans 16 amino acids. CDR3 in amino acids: CASSFPGSGDSYEQYF. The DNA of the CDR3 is TGTGCCAGCAGCTTCCCTGGTAGCGGAGACTCCTACGAGCAGTACTTC.

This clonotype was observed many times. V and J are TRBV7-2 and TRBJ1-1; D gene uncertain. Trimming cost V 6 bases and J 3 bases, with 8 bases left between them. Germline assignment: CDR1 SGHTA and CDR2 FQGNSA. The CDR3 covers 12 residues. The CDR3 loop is CASSLVYTEAFF. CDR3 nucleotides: TGTGCCAGCAGTTTGGTGTACACTGAAGCTTTCTTT.

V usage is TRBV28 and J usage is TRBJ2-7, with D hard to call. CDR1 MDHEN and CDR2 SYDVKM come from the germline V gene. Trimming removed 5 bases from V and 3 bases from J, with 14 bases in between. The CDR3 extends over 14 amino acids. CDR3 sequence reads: CASSVRTAIYEQYF. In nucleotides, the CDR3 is TGTGCCAGCAGTGTCCGGACCGCTATCTACGAGCAGTACTTC. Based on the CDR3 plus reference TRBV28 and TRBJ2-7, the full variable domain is DVKVTQSSRYLVKRTGEKVFLECVQDMDHENMFWYRQDPGLGLRLIYFSYDVKMKEKGDIPEGYSVSREKKERFSLILESASTNQTSMYLCASSVRTAIYEQYFGPGTRLTVT.